The 32 T cell receptor beta chains reported below all come from one sample, sequenced in a study of OX40 agonist ivuxolimab in advanced cancers. TCRdb's table, derived via immunoSEQ multiplex PCR, lists solely in-frame clones and lacks some. The sample lists about 62,000 clones, roughly 87% occurring once. The material sequenced was CD4+ or CD8+ T cells sorted from blood, taken in a trial of the OX40 agonist ivuxolimab. The receptors derive from an adult with an advanced solid tumor such as melanoma, head and neck, liver or kidney cancer.

The chain recombines TRBV9 with TRBJ1-1; D not resolved. This CDR3 has 14 residues. The V end was cut by 4 bases, the J end by 6 bases, with 16 bases between. Germline assignment: CDR1 SGDLS and CDR2 YYNGEE. CDR3 in DNA: TGTGCCAGCAGCCCGGCCCACCGGCCGTCTGAAGCTTTCTTT. Protein: CASSPAHRPSEAFF. Combining the CDR3 with reference TRBV9 and TRBJ1-1 gives the whole variable domain DSGVTQTPKHLITATGQRVTLRCSPRSGDLSVYWYQQSLDQGLQFLIQYYNGEERAKGNILERFSAQQFPDLHSELNLSSLELGDSALYFCASSPAHRPSEAFFGQGTRLTVV.

This clone appeared a single time. CDR3 region: CAISEGQGVGEKLFF. In DNA form, the CDR3 reads TGTGCCATCAGCGAAGGACAGGGGGTTGGGGAAAAACTGTTTTTT. This chain joins TRBV10-3 and TRBJ1-4; 10 bases align to TRBD1. With 6 bases clipped from V and 8 bases from J, the junction kept 9 bases outside the gene matches. Germline-derived CDR1 and CDR2 are ENHRY and SYGVKD. The CDR3 has 15 residues.

This chain uses TRBV7-2 with TRBJ1-6; 9 bases line up with TRBD1. The CDR3 is made up of 15 amino acids. CDR1 is SGHTA, CDR2 FQGNSA, per germline. V trimming: 0 bases; J trimming: 9 bases; junction bases outside the gene matches: 3. Written as DNA, the CDR3 is TGTGCCAGCAGCTTAGCGGGACAGGGCATTTCACCCCTCCACTTT. Its translation is CASSLAGQGISPLHF.

The chain uses TRBV5-4 and TRBJ1-6, with 12 bases fitting TRBD1. V gave up 3 bases and J gave up 7 bases; unmatched junction bases: 2. This CDR3 spans 15 amino acids. The germline V gene encodes CDR1 SGHNT and CDR2 YYREEE (reference sequence). CDR3 nucleotides: TGTGCCAGCAGCTGGGACAGGGGGCTCAATTCACCCCTCCACTTT. Translated: CASSWDRGLNSPLHF.

This clone was seen a few times. The chain is built from TRBV10-3 and TRBJ2-2; D gene ambiguous. The CDR3 sequence is 14 residues long. Germline V gene lookup returns CDR1 ENHRY and CDR2 SYGVKD. Trimming shortened V by 0 bases and J by 2 bases, and 4 bases separated the two germline ends. CDR3 in DNA: TGTGCCATCAGTGAGTCTCCCAACACCGGGGAGCTGTTTTTT. Its translation is CAISESPNTGELFF.

The chain is built from TRBV28 and TRBJ2-3; D ambiguous. The V gene's germline CDR1 is MDHEN and CDR2 SYDVKM. Trimming took off 5 bases at V and 1 base at J, with 19 bases between the two ends. The CDR3 is 17 residues long. CDR3 DNA sequence: TGTGCCAGCAGTCCCCCGCCCCCTCAAATGCGCACAGATACGCAGTATTTT. Translated: CASSPPPPQMRTDTQYF.

This chain links TRBV5-6 with TRBJ2-7; 8 bases match TRBD1. The J segment lost 6 bases and the V segment lost 0 bases, leaving 5 bases of the junction unmatched. Germline CDR1 is SGHDT and CDR2 is YYEEEE. CDR3 size: 14 residues. CDR3 residues: CASSLDRGYAEQYF. CDR3 nucleotide sequence: TGTGCCAGCAGCTTGGACAGGGGGTATGCCGAGCAGTACTTC.

CDR3 sequence (DNA): TGTGCCAGCAGCTTAGTGGGCTTCGATGAAAAACTGTTTTTT. Its translation is CASSLVGFDEKLFF. The chain combines TRBV7-9 with TRBJ1-4; D not resolved. The germline CDR1 and CDR2 sequences are SEHNR and FQNEAQ (reference sequence). The CDR3 loop spans 14 amino acids. The V end was cut by 1 base, the J end by 6 bases, with 9 bases between.

The chain carries TRBV28 and TRBJ1-6, with 8 bases lining up with TRBD1. Trimming at V came to 2 bases and at J to 5 bases, leaving 5 bases not matched to a gene. The length of the CDR3 is 16 residues. The germline V gene encodes CDR1 MDHEN and CDR2 SYDVKM. Written as DNA, the CDR3 is TGTGCCAGCAGTTTAGCTACAGGGGGAAATAATTCACCCCTCCACTTT. Its translation is CASSLATGGNNSPLHF.

The chain recombines TRBV7-2 with TRBJ2-3; 7 bases are a match to TRBD1. J was trimmed by 6 bases and V by 5 bases; bases with no gene match: 8. The CDR3 is 14 residues long. Germline V lookup: CDR1 SGHTA, CDR2 FQGNSA. The CDR3 region is CASSLRTGWDTQYF. As DNA, the CDR3 is TGTGCCAGCAGCCTCCGGACAGGATGGGATACGCAGTATTTT.

The rearrangement links TRBV7-2 to TRBJ1-1, with TRBD1 matching over 9 bases. The CDR3 has 14 residues. Germline CDR1 is SGHTA and CDR2 is FQGNSA. The V segment lost 1 base and the J segment 10 bases; nucleotides outside the gene matches: 7. CDR3 protein: CASSLGQGDKRAFF. The CDR3 nucleotides are TGTGCCAGCAGCTTAGGACAGGGGGATAAACGAGCTTTCTTT.

V gene TRBV5-5 combines with J gene TRBJ2-7; TRBD1 might be the D (5 bases). Trimming shortened V by 4 bases and J by 3 bases, and 20 bases separated the two germline ends. CDR3 size: 16 residues. The germline V gene has CDR1 SGHKS and CDR2 YYEKEE (reference sequence). In DNA form, the CDR3 reads TGTGCCAGCAGCCACCAACGGTGGGGCGAGTTCTACGAGCAGTACTTC. This encodes CASSHQRWGEFYEQYF.

V and J are TRBV5-6 and TRBJ1-6; 12 bases align to TRBD1. CDR1 and CDR2 (germline): SGHDT, YYEEEE. This CDR3 region has 15 residues. V shed 6 bases and J 10 bases; nucleotides not matched to a gene: 8. The CDR3 is CASTLLGTGGSPLHF. The CDR3 coding sequence is TGTGCCAGCACCCTACTCGGGACAGGGGGCTCACCCCTCCACTTT.

The V and J genes are TRBV13 and TRBJ1-3; 12 bases align to TRBD1. This CDR3 has 20 amino acids. V shed 2 bases and J 0 bases; nucleotides not matched to a gene: 11. CDR1 and CDR2 from the germline V gene are PRHDT and FYEKMQ (reference sequence). CDR3: CASSLNRDRGPESSGNTIYF. The CDR3 DNA reads as TGTGCCAGCAGCTTAAACCGGGACAGGGGGCCCGAGAGCTCTGGAAACACCATATATTTT.

The chain recombines TRBV5-1 with TRBJ1-1, with no clear D. The CDR3 is 12 residues long. V was cut by 5 bases and J by 1 base, with 6 bases left in between. CDR1 and CDR2 from the germline V gene are SGHRS and YFSETQ. The CDR3 DNA reads as TGCGCCAGCAGTTACACGAACACTGAAGCTTTCTTT. This translates into CASSYTNTEAFF.

The J gene is TRBJ2-1, the V gene TRBV5-4; D may be TRBD1 (6 bases). The CDR3 length is 15 residues. V lost 4 bases, J lost 7 bases, and 18 bases lay in between. Germline V lookup: CDR1 SGHNT, CDR2 YYREEE (reference sequence). CDR3 region: CASSADSPPGNEQFF. CDR3 sequence (DNA): TGTGCCAGCAGCGCGGACAGTCCACCCGGGAATGAGCAGTTCTTC.

This sequence joins TRBV30 and TRBJ1-1; 9 nucleotides match TRBD1. The V gene's germline CDR1 is GTSNPN and CDR2 SVGIG (reference sequence). The V and J ends lost 3 bases and 0 bases, in that order; junction bases with no gene match: 8. CDR3 size: 16 residues. CDR3 DNA: TGTGCCTGGAGGGGGACAGGGAAGGGAATGAACACTGAAGCTTTCTTT. This sequence encodes CAWRGTGKGMNTEAFF. The whole variable domain, remainder taken from reference TRBV30 and TRBJ1-1, is SQTIHQWPATLVQPVGSPLSLECTVEGTSNPNLYWYRQAAGRGLQLLFYSVGIGQISSEVPQNLSASRPQDRQFILSSKKLLLSDSGFYLCAWRGTGKGMNTEAFFGQGTRLTVV.

This chain uses TRBV10-3 with TRBJ2-3; a weak D match, TRBD1 (5 bases). Deletions cut 3 bases from V and 2 bases from J, with 9 bases between. Germline assignment: CDR1 ENHRY and CDR2 SYGVKD. The CDR3 is 14 amino acids. The CDR3 DNA follows: TGTGCCATCAGTGAAGACAGACACACAGATACGCAGTATTTT. Protein: CAISEDRHTDTQYF.

The chain is built from TRBV19 and TRBJ2-3; D gene unclear. V shed 3 bases and J shed 7 bases, with 8 bases lying between them. Germline CDR1 and CDR2: LNHDA and SQIVND (reference sequence). The CDR3 loop spans 12 amino acids. The CDR3 reads CASSISSNTQYF. DNA for the CDR3: TGTGCCAGTAGTATCTCTTCGAATACGCAGTATTTT.

This chain joins TRBV28 and TRBJ1-1; D is perhaps TRBD1 (5 bases). The V gene lost 2 bases and the J gene lost 4 bases, with 17 bases spanning the gap. The CDR3 runs 16 residues. Germline-derived CDR1 and CDR2 are MDHEN and SYDVKM. CDR3 DNA sequence: TGTGCCAGCAGTTTAGCGATCCGGGCGGGGGGCACTGAAGCTTTCTTT. Protein product: CASSLAIRAGGTEAFF.

The gene calls are TRBV19 and TRBJ2-3; D call uncertain. Per germline, CDR1 LNHDA and CDR2 SQIVND (reference sequence). V lost 5 bases and J 6 bases, leaving 21 bases between the germline ends. This CDR3 comprises 16 residues. The CDR3: CASSASSLTQGDTQYF. CDR3 DNA: TGTGCCAGTAGTGCCTCGTCCCTGACTCAAGGGGATACGCAGTATTTT.

V gene TRBV28 combines with J gene TRBJ1-6; D is possibly TRBD1 (5 bases). Germline CDR1 reads MDHEN; CDR2 reads SYDVKM. This CDR3 comprises 12 residues. Trimming stripped 2 bases from V and 10 bases from J, with 6 bases between. CDR3 residues: CASSLRDSPLHF. Written as DNA, the CDR3 is TGTGCCAGCAGTTTAAGGGACTCACCCCTCCACTTT.

The gene calls are TRBV5-6 and TRBJ2-1, with 10 bases that match TRBD2. Trimming took 2 bases from V and 8 from J; bases not matched to a gene: 7. CDR3 length: 15 residues. The germline gives CDR1 SGHDT, CDR2 YYEEEE. The CDR3, as DNA: TGTGCCAGCAGCTTCAAGCGGGGGGGTGGCGATGAGCAGTTCTTC. Translated, it gives CASSFKRGGGDEQFF.

The rearrangement links TRBV18 to TRBJ1-3; 8 bases fit TRBD1. The germline gives CDR1 KGHSH, CDR2 LQKENI. Trimming removed 6 bases from V and 1 base from J; junction bases left unmatched: 8. This CDR3 region has 16 residues. The CDR3, as DNA: TGTGCCAGCTCGCCGCAGGGGGCCCTTTCTGGAAACACCATATATTTT. Protein sequence: CASSPQGALSGNTIYF.

The rearrangement links TRBV5-1 to TRBJ1-5; TRBD1 aligns across 7 bases. Germline CDR1 is SGHRS and CDR2 is YFSETQ. The CDR3 runs 15 residues. Trimming removed 1 base from V and 0 bases from J; junction bases left unmatched: 1. The CDR3 nucleotides are TGCGCCAGCAGCTTGACAGGGGATAGCAATCAGCCCCAGCATTTT. Its translation: CASSLTGDSNQPQHF.

This chain links TRBV7-2 with TRBJ1-5; D is possibly TRBD1 (6 bases). Germline loops: CDR1 SGHTA, CDR2 FQGNSA. With 5 bases removed from V and 2 bases from J, the gap between germline ends came to 19 bases. The CDR3 length is 17 residues. CDR3 in amino acids: CASSPAGRGRGNQPQHF. DNA for the CDR3: TGTGCCAGCAGCCCCGCGGGCAGGGGAAGGGGCAATCAGCCCCAGCATTTT.

The V gene is TRBV4-1, the J gene TRBJ1-1; D ambiguous. Germline V gives CDR1 MGHRA, CDR2 YSYEKL. The CDR3 totals 14 residues. The V gene lost 2 bases and the J gene lost 0 bases, with 7 bases spanning the gap. The chain's CDR3 is CASSQIIMNTEAFF. Written as DNA, the CDR3 is TGCGCCAGCAGCCAAATTATTATGAACACTGAAGCTTTCTTT.

The chain combines TRBV5-6 with TRBJ1-5; D remains ambiguous. Per the germline V gene, CDR1 is SGHDT and CDR2 is YYEEEE. The CDR3 consists of 15 residues. Trimming cost V 2 bases and J 0 bases, with 9 bases left between them. DNA of the CDR3: TGTGCCAGCAGCTTTGGGCAGTATAGCAATCAGCCCCAGCATTTT. It translates to CASSFGQYSNQPQHF.

The chain is built from TRBV19 and TRBJ1-1; a possible D gene is TRBD1 (6 bases). This CDR3 is 15 amino acids long. Germline V gene lookup returns CDR1 LNHDA and CDR2 SQIVND (reference sequence). Trimming cost V 5 bases and J 6 bases, with 19 bases left between them. The CDR3 reads CASSWTAQRSSEAFF. DNA for the CDR3: TGTGCCAGTAGTTGGACAGCCCAAAGGAGTTCTGAAGCTTTCTTT.

The CDR3 bases are TGCGCCAGCAGAGAGGGGGAGGGCAATCAGCCCCAGCATTTT. Translation: CASREGEGNQPQHF. The rearrangement links TRBV10-1 to TRBJ1-5; a possible D gene is TRBD1 (6 bases). The CDR3 is 14 residues long. With 6 bases removed from V and 2 bases from J, the gap between germline ends came to 11 bases. Germline CDR1 reads WNHNN; CDR2 reads SYGVQD (reference sequence).

The chain has TRBV6-6 and TRBJ2-7; possible D gene TRBD1, 5 bases. Germline CDR1 reads MNHNY; CDR2 reads SVGAGI (reference sequence). This CDR3 has 16 amino acids. V lost 0 bases and J lost 4, with 16 bases in between. The CDR3 here is CASSYSERTQGYEQYF. DNA for the CDR3: TGTGCCAGCAGTTACTCCGAAAGAACGCAGGGTTACGAGCAGTACTTC.

The chain combines TRBV5-1 with TRBJ2-1; 9 positions match TRBD2. The CDR3 contains 15 residues. Germline lookup yields CDR1 SGHRS and CDR2 YFSETQ. Germline trimming cut 8 bases from V and 5 bases from J; bases unmatched to any gene: 11. The CDR3 sequence is CASFPTSGGNNEQFF. As DNA, the CDR3 is TGCGCCAGTTTCCCGACTAGCGGAGGGAACAATGAGCAGTTCTTC.